This T cell receptor (beta chain) was sequenced for a study of T-cell reconstitution after alpha-beta-depleted transplantation in children (TCRdb year 2016). Some background on the complete study: Using TCR repertoire profiling, the study quantitatively followed how T-cell immune reconstitution unfolded in children after TCRalphabeta/CD19-depleted allogeneic hematopoietic cell transplantation.

CDR1 and CDR2 were assigned from the germline V gene as SGHDT and YYEEEE. The CDR3 spans 12 residues, from the cysteine through the phenylalanine. Only CDR3 DNA is held: 36 bases, read in frame from base 1. V lost 2 bases and J lost 4 bases; the stretch between them is 5 bases long. The library relied on PCR. Sequenced on an Illumina HiSeq 2500. Molecular barcoding was employed in the preparation of TCR libraries, with unique molecular identifiers being used to normalize TCRbeta repertoire quantification. TCRdb took the public reads, trimmed them with fastp at Q25, ran MiXCR for clone calling and kept in-frame beta chains. Entries are consolidated by CDR3 protein sequence, retaining the most common genes and DNA. The sample table records roughly 300,000 distinct CDR3 sequences; nearly 10% of these occur just once. The ten largest make up roughly a tenth of the sample. This clonotype appeared a few times. This receptor's antigen is unknown. Within one base of it there is no much larger clone, and no base qualities were kept.

This clonotype was sampled from a human donor who donated a stem cell graft to a child with SCID. This specimen consisted of PBMCs from the stem cell graft donor, obtained from the stem cell graft. Recombination connected TRBV5-6 to TRBJ2-3; the D gene cannot be named for sure. The nucleotide sequence is given as TGTGCCAGCAGCTTATTCTCAGATACGCAGTATTTT. Translated, this is CASSLFSDTQYF. The CDR3 plus the reference TRBV5-6 and TRBJ2-3 genes for the other parts give the full variable domain: DAGVTQSPTHLIKTRGQQVTLRCSPKSGHDTVSWYQQALGQGPQFIFQYYEEEERQRGNFPDRFSGHQFPNYSSELNVNALLLGDSALYLCASSLFSDTQYFGPGTRLTVL.